Listed below are T cell receptor beta chains from one sample, sequenced in a study of T cell responses to AZD1222 COVID-19 vaccine. The table came from immunoSEQ multiplex PCR; TCRdb's copy has only in-frame clones and leaves some out. The sample has 100,000 to 150,000 clones; 88% are singletons. This material consisted of peripheral blood, taken on day 0 of AZD1222 vaccination. The receptors were gathered from an adult in good health. The CDR3 runs from the conserved cysteine through the conserved F or W. The D gene is left open where the match is weak. A clone size is listed for some rows: how often the clone was seen (once, few, many), or a class if it is expanded.

V	J	size	D	CDR3	DNA
TRBV27	TRBJ2-1	.	.	CASSWGVVDPEGYNEQFF	TGTGCCAGCAGTTGGGGCGTGGTTGACCCCGAGGGCTACAATGAGCAGTTCTTC
TRBV28	TRBJ1-4	.	TRBD1	CASSLAGETGTSEKLFF	TGTGCCAGCAGTTTGGCGGGGGAGACAGGGACTAGCGAAAAACTGTTTTTT
TRBV20-1	TRBJ1-4	.	.	CSAPFVAGLFF	TGCAGTGCCCCCTTCGTGGCTGGACTGTTTTTT
TRBV19	TRBJ1-3	.	TRBD1	CASTGALSGNTIYF	TGTGCCAGCACAGGGGCTCTCTCTGGAAACACCATATATTTT
TRBV27	TRBJ2-3	.	.	CASSLTGYTDTQYF	TGTGCCAGCAGTTTAACAGGGTACACAGATACGCAGTATTTT
TRBV25-1	TRBJ1-5	.	.	CASSWGGVDGGNQPQHF	TGTGCCAGCAGTTGGGGTGGGGTAGATGGGGGCAATCAGCCCCAGCATTTT
TRBV14	TRBJ2-1	.	TRBD1	CASSPRTGLNEQFF	TGTGCCAGCAGCCCGCGGACAGGGTTAAATGAGCAGTTCTTC
TRBV19	TRBJ1-5	.	.	CASSIDSGRGQPQHF	TGTGCCAGTAGTATAGATTCTGGCAGGGGACAGCCCCAGCATTTT
TRBV24-1	TRBJ2-3	once	TRBD1	CATSDVTGGGTDTQYF	TGTGCCACCAGTGATGTGACAGGGGGAGGAACAGATACGCAGTATTTT
TRBV6-6	TRBJ1-1	once	.	CASRGDGNTEAFF	TGTGCCAGCAGAGGGGACGGGAACACTGAAGCTTTCTTT
TRBV5-8	TRBJ2-5	.	.	CASSPGTDTLQETQYF	TGTGCCAGCAGCCCCGGGACGGACACACTCCAAGAGACCCAGTACTTC
TRBV29-1	TRBJ2-7	many	.	CSVEDATYEQYF	TGCAGCGTTGAAGACGCTACCTACGAGCAGTACTTC
TRBV3-1/TRBV3-2	TRBJ1-2	once	.	CASSPLAVFNYGYTF	TGTGCCAGCAGCCCCCTCGCGGTTTTCAACTATGGCTACACCTTC
TRBV28	TRBJ2-3	.	.	CASVPGDTDTQYF	TGTGCCAGCGTACCGGGGGACACAGATACGCAGTATTTT
TRBV7-2	TRBJ2-7	.	TRBD2	CASSSAWTSGSYEQYF	TGTGCCAGCAGCTCCGCCTGGACTAGCGGCTCCTACGAGCAGTACTTC
TRBV9	TRBJ1-5	.	.	CASSGPGNQPQHF	TGTGCCAGCAGCGGGCCGGGGAATCAGCCCCAGCATTTT
TRBV7-7	TRBJ2-5	.	TRBD2	CASSLAGGETQYF	TGTGCTAGCAGCTTAGCGGGAGGAGAGACCCAGTACTTC
TRBV6-5	TRBJ1-1	.	.	CASSRTYMNTEAFF	TGTGCCAGCAGCCGGACCTACATGAACACTGAAGCTTTCTTT
TRBV27	TRBJ1-6	.	.	CASSLEGASSPLHF	TGTGCCAGCAGTTTAGAGGGAGCGAGTTCACCCCTCCACTTT
TRBV7-9	TRBJ2-5	.	TRBD1	CASSELQGAGETQYF	TGTGCCAGCAGCGAACTCCAGGGGGCTGGGGAGACCCAGTACTTC
TRBV2	TRBJ2-3	.	.	CASPVESDTQYF	TGTGCCAGCCCCGTTGAATCAGATACGCAGTATTTT
TRBV4-3	TRBJ2-7	.	.	CASSQDSGDSYEQYF	TGCGCCAGCAGCCAAGATTCGGGTGACTCCTACGAGCAGTACTTC
TRBV6-6	TRBJ2-5	once	TRBD1	CASSQSTGQGGPETQYF	TGTGCCAGCAGTCAAAGCACGGGACAGGGGGGGCCAGAGACCCAGTACTTC
TRBV27	TRBJ1-1	.	.	CASSLPNRGHGTEAFF	TGTGCCAGCAGTCTACCCAACCGAGGTCACGGGACTGAAGCTTTCTTT
TRBV6-1	TRBJ1-3	once	.	CASSEAAGNTIYF	TGTGCCAGCAGTGAGGCAGCCGGAAACACCATATATTTT
TRBV5-5	TRBJ1-2	.	.	CASRTYTDNYGYTF	TGTGCCAGCAGGACCTACACGGATAACTATGGCTACACCTTC
TRBV27	TRBJ1-5	.	.	CASRTGNQPQHF	TGTGCCAGCAGGACAGGCAATCAGCCCCAGCATTTT
TRBV2	TRBJ1-4	.	TRBD1	CASGGQRAEKLFF	TGTGCCTCGGGGGGACAGAGGGCTGAAAAACTGTTTTTT
TRBV2	TRBJ2-5	.	.	CASSLGPKETQYF	TGTGCCAGCAGTCTGGGACCTAAGGAGACCCAGTACTTC
TRBV6-4	TRBJ2-3	.	.	CASSARYGDWDTQYF	TGTGCCAGCAGTGCCCGATACGGGGACTGGGATACGCAGTATTTT
TRBV5-5	TRBJ1-3	.	.	CASSLGKSGNTIYF	TGTGCCAGCAGCTTGGGAAAGTCTGGAAACACCATATATTTT
TRBV6-5	TRBJ1-3	.	.	CASSYSWPGRDTIYF	TGTGCCAGCAGTTACTCTTGGCCGGGCCGAGACACCATATATTTT
TRBV5-1	TRBJ2-2	.	.	CASSLQGSGELFF	TGCGCCAGCAGCTTACAGGGTTCCGGGGAGCTGTTTTTT
TRBV5-5	TRBJ2-7	.	.	CASSLAAGPIYEQYF	TGTGCCAGCAGCTTGGCGGCAGGGCCCATTTACGAGCAGTACTTC
TRBV20-1	TRBJ2-7	.	.	CSADGSYEQYF	TGCAGTGCGGACGGATCCTACGAGCAGTACTTC
TRBV10-3	TRBJ2-1	.	TRBD2	CAISDGSGSLSSYNEQFF	TGTGCCATCAGTGACGGTAGCGGGAGTTTGAGCTCCTACAATGAGCAGTTCTTC
TRBV9	TRBJ2-1	.	.	CASSVGLLYNEQFF	TGTGCCAGCAGCGTTGGACTCTTATACAATGAGCAGTTCTTC
TRBV2	TRBJ2-1	once	TRBD1	CASSAQGAGNEQFF	TGTGCCAGCAGTGCACAGGGGGCTGGCAATGAGCAGTTCTTC
TRBV4-2	TRBJ1-2	.	.	CASSQDPSGGYTF	TGTGCCAGCAGCCAAGATCCCAGTGGTGGCTACACCTTC
TRBV28	TRBJ1-6	.	.	CASSLGRMSSYNSPLHF	TGTGCCAGCAGCCTGGGACGTATGAGCTCCTATAATTCACCCCTCCACTTT
TRBV10-1	TRBJ2-1	.	TRBD2	CASSGLAGRSSNEQFF	TGCGCCAGCAGCGGACTAGCGGGCCGTTCTTCCAATGAGCAGTTCTTC
TRBV10-3	TRBJ2-3	few	TRBD1	CATNNGQGRTDTQYF	TGTGCCACTAATAACGGACAGGGACGCACAGATACGCAGTATTTT
TRBV9	TRBJ2-1	.	TRBD1	CASSGGQGRYNEQFF	TGTGCCAGCAGCGGTGGACAGGGTCGGTACAATGAGCAGTTCTTC
TRBV4-2	TRBJ1-3	few	.	CASSQDRAGNTIYF	TGTGCCAGCAGCCAAGATAGGGCGGGAAACACCATATATTTT
TRBV10-1	TRBJ1-6	few	.	CASSEAGPPSPLHF	TGCGCCAGCAGTGAAGCGGGTCCGCCTTCACCCCTCCACTTT
TRBV5-1	TRBJ2-1	.	.	CASSLGSGTGDNEQFF	TGCGCCAGCAGCTTGGGGTCCGGGACTGGTGACAATGAGCAGTTCTTC
TRBV11-2	TRBJ2-1	.	TRBD2	CASSATSGSKNEQFF	TGTGCCAGCAGCGCGACTAGCGGGAGTAAAAATGAGCAGTTCTTC
TRBV19	TRBJ2-3	.	TRBD1	CASSPDREETDTQYF	TGTGCCAGTAGTCCGGACAGGGAGGAGACAGATACGCAGTATTTT
TRBV7-2	TRBJ2-3	.	.	CAVALVRTDTQYF	TGTGCCGTAGCTTTGGTCCGCACAGATACGCAGTATTTT
TRBV4-2	TRBJ1-6	.	.	CASSPGGGMDSPLHF	TGTGCCAGCAGCCCCGGGGGGGGGATGGATTCACCCCTCCACTTT
TRBV9	TRBJ2-3	.	.	CASSPQTGISTDTQYF	TGTGCCAGCAGCCCACAGACCGGGATATCCACAGATACGCAGTATTTT
TRBV15	TRBJ2-3	.	.	CATSRRAPGADTQYF	TGTGCCACCAGCAGGCGGGCCCCTGGGGCAGATACGCAGTATTTT
TRBV27	TRBJ1-2	.	.	CASSLYPRPLSGGNYGYTF	TGTGCCAGCAGTTTATATCCCCGCCCTCTCTCAGGAGGGAACTATGGCTACACCTTC
TRBV27	TRBJ2-2	.	.	CASRPGANTGELFF	TGTGCCAGCAGACCGGGAGCGAACACCGGGGAGCTGTTTTTT